This TCR beta chain originates from a study of blood T cell repertoires in COVID-19. At the level of the study: Sources were T cells, B-cell-depleted T cells, or PBMCs; the material itself was cDNA or gDNA.

Looked up from germline, CDR1 is SGHKS and CDR2 is YYEKEE (reference sequence). This CDR3 has 14 residues. The V and J ends lost 5 bases and 4 bases respectively, with 15 bases between them. As processed by the authors: By means of reference gene primer amplification, nucleated cell counts were estimated. This table comes from immunoSEQ multiplex PCR, and its TCRdb copy is limited to in-frame clones, with some not included. For V, J and clone size, that table is used; D and trimming come from the DNA. The data hold 150,000 to 200,000 clones, with over 80% observed a single time. The genes are TRBV5-5 and TRBJ1-2; D is unresolved. This TCR derives from a woman aged 25 to 39 with acute or convalescent COVID-19. Sequencing was done on a sample of peripheral blood. This CDR3 is CASRPVGGSYGYTF. The CDR3 coding sequence is TGTGCCAGCAGACCGGTGGGAGGGAGCTATGGCTACACCTTC.